One and the same sample provided the 27 T cell receptor beta chains below, sequenced in a study of CD8 T cells in ankylosing spondylitis. MiXCR was run by TCRdb on the 5' RACE reads, yielding one entry per CDR3 protein. The sample yields 200,000 or so distinct CDR3 sequences, about an eighth seen once. Sequencing was performed on blood, either unsorted or a sorted T cell fraction (not recorded which). The receptors originated from a female donor with ankylosing spondylitis or in good health (not recorded which).

There are many counts of this clonotype. The chain carries TRBV12-3 or TRBV12-4 and TRBJ2-1; maybe TRBD1 (7 bases). Trimming cost V 2 bases and J 0 bases, with 17 bases left between them. CDR3 length: 18 amino acids. CDR3 coding DNA: TGTGCCAGCAGTTTAAGGGAGGTGGACAGGTACTCCTACAATGAGCAGTTCTTC. Translating it yields CASSLREVDRYSYNEQFF.

Of note for this clonotype: An end of the junction does not agree with germline; a read error may underlie this. The rearrangement uses TRBV6-2 or TRBV6-3 and TRBJ2-5, with TRBD2 identical over 9 bases. CDR1 is MNHEY, CDR2 SVGEGT, per germline. The CDR3 contains 13 residues. In nucleotides, the CDR3 is TGTGCCAGCAGTTTCGTAGCGGGAGAGACCCAGCACTTC. This encodes CASSFVAGETQHF.

This clonotype was detected ten times or more. This rearrangement joins TRBV20-1 to TRBJ1-5; 8 positions match TRBD1. Looked up from germline, CDR1 is DFQATT and CDR2 is SNEGSKA (reference sequence). J lost 5 bases, V lost 3 bases, and 6 bases had no gene match. CDR3 length: 14 residues. CDR3 coding DNA: TGCAGTGCTAGGGGGACAGGACCCCATCAGCCCCAGCATTTT. It specifies CSARGTGPHQPQHF.

In its sample, this clonotype was seen a few times. This sequence joins TRBV11-3 and TRBJ2-7; D is possibly TRBD1 (5 bases). V was cut by 1 base and J by 4 bases, with 11 bases left in between. Germline CDR1 is SGHNT and CDR2 is YENEEA. This CDR3 has 14 residues. CDR3 sequence (DNA): TGTGCCAGCAGCTTAGGGACACACGGGTACGAGCAGTACTTC. Residues: CASSLGTHGYEQYF.

About this clonotype: Possible read error: a much larger clone is one base away. The chain combines TRBV6-5 with TRBJ1-4, with TRBD1 as a possible D gene (6 bases). This CDR3 is 14 amino acids long. Germline CDR1 and CDR2: MNHEY and SVGAGI. The CDR3 region has the DNA TGTGCCAGCGGTTACTCGATCGGACAGGAAAAACTGTTTTTT. This translates into CASGYSIGQEKLFF.

Ten or more counts support this clonotype. CDR3 nucleotide sequence: TGTGCCAGCAGTTTAGTGACTAGCGGTTCCTACGAGCAGTACTTC. As protein: CASSLVTSGSYEQYF. The V gene is TRBV12-3 or TRBV12-4, the J gene TRBJ2-7, with 9 bases matching TRBD2. CDR3 length: 15 amino acids. Trimming cost V 1 base and J 1 base; bases outside gene matches: 2.

The V and J genes are TRBV19 and TRBJ1-3, with D hard to call. CDR1 and CDR2 (germline): LNHDA, SQIVND (reference sequence). This CDR3 region has 14 residues. Trimming removed 5 bases from V and 2 bases from J, with 10 bases in between. The CDR3 DNA sequence: TGTGCCAGTAGTCGGTCGGGGACTGGAAACACCATATATTTT. Protein: CASSRSGTGNTIYF.

The table lists this clonotype with a few counts. The chain combines TRBV7-3 with TRBJ2-1; D unclear. The CDR3 covers 17 residues. Germline CDR1 reads SGHTA; CDR2 reads FQGTGA. V lost 2 bases and J lost 0, with 14 bases in between. CDR3: CASSLVERPSSYNEQFF. The CDR3 DNA is TGTGCCAGCAGCTTAGTCGAGCGTCCAAGCTCCTACAATGAGCAGTTCTTC.

This clonotype was seen repeatedly, ten times or more. The V call is TRBV20-1, the J call TRBJ1-2, with D maybe TRBD1 (5 bases). This CDR3 has 13 residues. Germline V gives CDR1 DFQATT, CDR2 SNEGSKA (reference sequence). The V and J ends lost 2 bases and 5 bases respectively, with 12 bases between them. CDR3 sequence (DNA): TGCAGTGCTAGAATGGGACTTACTTATGGCTACACCTTC. It yields the protein CSARMGLTYGYTF.

As concerns this clonotype: This may be a read error, as it is one base from a much larger clone. The CDR3 bases are TGCGCCAGCGGCCCGGGACAGATTTTGAACATTGAAGCTTTCTTT. Translated, it gives CASGPGQILNIEAFF. V usage is TRBV4-1 and J usage is TRBJ1-1, with 7 bases aligning to TRBD1. The CDR3 is 15 amino acids. Germline assignment: CDR1 MGHRA and CDR2 YSYEKL.

This clonotype was detected many times. The chain has TRBV20-1 and TRBJ2-7, with a possible D match to TRBD2 (7 bases). The germline V gene has CDR1 DFQATT and CDR2 SNEGSKA (reference sequence). The length of the CDR3 is 14 residues. The V end was cut by 6 bases, the J end by 3 bases, with 18 bases between. CDR3: CSAPENREGYEQYF. CDR3 bases: TGCAGTGCGCCCGAGAACAGGGAGGGCTACGAGCAGTACTTC.

In this sample, this clonotype turned up a few times. V is TRBV6-5 and J is TRBJ2-3; 10 positions agree with TRBD2. Germline V lookup: CDR1 MNHEY, CDR2 SVGAGI. The V segment lost 2 bases and the J segment 0 bases; nucleotides outside the gene matches: 2. The CDR3 consists of 16 residues. CDR3 sequence: CASSYRTSGSTDTQYF. The CDR3 DNA is TGTGCCAGCAGTTACAGGACTAGCGGAAGCACAGATACGCAGTATTTT.

This clonotype was detected ten times or more. The rearrangement joins TRBV6-5 to TRBJ2-5; D gene uncertain. CDR1 and CDR2 from the germline V gene are MNHEY and SVGAGI. V was cut by 4 bases and J by 7 bases, with 10 bases left in between. This CDR3 comprises 12 residues. The CDR3 loop reads CASSSPPGTQYF. The CDR3 DNA reads as TGTGCCAGCAGTTCCCCCCCAGGGACCCAGTACTTC.

As to this clonotype: Germline and junction disagree at one end, which may indicate a read error. This sequence joins TRBV20-1 and TRBJ1-2; possibly TRBD1 for D (5 bases). Germline-derived CDR1 and CDR2 are DFQATT and SNEGSKA (reference sequence). There are 13 residues in the CDR3. The CDR3: CSAKDYIGGENAF. The CDR3 bases are TGCAGTGCTAAAGATTATATCGGGGGAGAGAATGCGTTC.

This clonotype was counted ten times or more. This chain connects TRBV9 to TRBJ2-5; maybe TRBD2 (6 bases). V gave up 0 bases and J gave up 1 base, with 10 bases separating them. This CDR3 is built from 15 residues. Germline CDR1 reads SGDLS; CDR2 reads YYNGEE. The CDR3 sequence: CASSVVSGLQETQYF. For the CDR3, the DNA is TGTGCCAGCAGCGTAGTCAGCGGGCTCCAAGAGACCCAGTACTTC.

There are many counts of this clonotype. The CDR3: CASSQDLAGDTQYF. The CDR3 nucleotides read TGCGCCAGCAGCCAAGATTTAGCGGGAGATACGCAGTATTTT. The rearrangement uses TRBV4-3 and TRBJ2-3, with 7 bases lining up with TRBD2. CDR1 is LGHNA and CDR2 is YSLEER in the germline V gene. The trim removed 0 bases at V and 5 bases at J, leaving 2 bases unmatched. The CDR3 spans 14 residues.

This clonotype was picked up many times. The V call is TRBV7-2, the J call TRBJ1-3; D gene ambiguous. V lost 5 bases and J lost 0, with 11 bases in between. The CDR3 runs to 15 residues. Germline CDR1 is SGHTA and CDR2 is FQGNSA. CDR3 sequence reads: CASSPNTGSGNTIYF. CDR3 nucleotide sequence: TGTGCCAGCAGCCCTAACACCGGCTCTGGAAACACCATATATTTT. Looking up the rest from reference TRBV7-2 and TRBJ1-3 gives the full variable domain: GAGVSQSPSNKVTEKGKDVELRCDPISGHTALYWYRQSLGQGLEFLIYFQGNSAPDKSGLPSDRFSAERTGGSVSTLTIQRTQQEDSAVYLCASSPNTGSGNTIYFGEGSWLTVV.

At least ten counts were recorded for this clonotype. J is TRBJ1-2 and V is TRBV28; D ambiguous. The CDR3 has 13 residues. The V and J ends lost 7 bases and 0 bases respectively, with 9 bases between them. Germline CDR1 and CDR2: MDHEN and SYDVKM. The CDR3: CASIRNSNYGYTF. For the CDR3, the DNA is TGTGCCAGCATCCGTAACTCTAACTATGGCTACACCTTC.

This clonotype was counted at least ten times. This rearrangement joins TRBV5-1 to TRBJ1-1; 10 bases match TRBD1. CDR1 and CDR2 (germline): SGHRS, YFSETQ. Losses at the gene ends were 0 bases for V and 5 bases for J; bases not matched to a gene: 1. The CDR3 loop spans 14 amino acids. The CDR3 DNA reads as TGCGCCAGCAGCTTGGGACAGGGGGCAACTGAAGCTTTCTTT. It specifies CASSLGQGATEAFF.

The table lists this clonotype with many counts. The gene calls are TRBV2 and TRBJ2-5; D perhaps matches TRBD1 (6 bases). V was shortened by 8 bases and J by 4 bases, with 20 bases between the two germline ends. Germline CDR1 SNHLY, CDR2 FYNNEI. The CDR3 is 15 residues long. The CDR3: CASAPKTDRRETQYF. The CDR3 coding sequence is TGTGCCAGCGCCCCAAAGACAGACAGGAGAGAGACCCAGTACTTC. Full variable domain (rest looked up from reference TRBV2 and TRBJ2-5): EPEVTQTPSHQVTQMGQEVILRCVPISNHLYFYWYRQILGQKVEFLVSFYNNEISEKSEIFDDQFSVERPDGSNFTLKIRSTKLEDSAMYFCASAPKTDRRETQYFGPGTRLLVL.

About this clonotype: A read error is possible here, since a much larger clone lies one base away. This rearrangement joins TRBV27 to TRBJ2-2, with 11 bases identical to TRBD2. The V gene end was trimmed by 8 bases and the J gene end by 5 bases; junction bases not matched to a gene: 7. This CDR3 is 15 amino acids long. Germline assignment: CDR1 MNHEY and CDR2 SMNVEV (reference sequence). This CDR3 reads CASGIRTSGTGELFF. CDR3 nucleotides: TGTGCCAGCGGTATTCGGACTAGCGGGACCGGGGAGCTGTTTTTT.

This clonotype was seen repeatedly, ten times or more. The genes are TRBV20-1 and TRBJ2-7; D is unresolved. Germline loops: CDR1 DFQATT, CDR2 SNEGSKA (reference sequence). The CDR3 covers 12 residues. Trimming shortened V by 2 bases and J by 2 bases, and 7 bases separated the two germline ends. In DNA form, the CDR3 reads TGCAGTGCTAGATATGTAACCTACGAGCAGTACTTC. Its translation is CSARYVTYEQYF.

This clonotype was seen only a few times. The chain employs TRBV19 and TRBJ2-7; D is possibly TRBD2 (6 bases). Deletions cut 0 bases from V and 2 bases from J, with 14 bases between. Germline CDR1 is LNHDA and CDR2 is SQIVND (reference sequence). This CDR3 is built from 16 residues. The CDR3 protein is CASSIDLPEGPYEQYF. The CDR3 DNA reads as TGTGCCAGTAGTATAGATCTTCCGGAGGGCCCCTACGAGCAGTACTTC.

This clonotype was seen a handful of times. In DNA form, the CDR3 reads TGCGCCAGCAGCTGGACCTCCTCAGTAGATACGCAGTATTTT. Protein sequence: CASSWTSSVDTQYF. This chain joins TRBV5-1 and TRBJ2-3; no firm D call. From germline, CDR1 is SGHRS and CDR2 YFSETQ. This CDR3 has 14 amino acids. Trimming left V 3 bases short and J 5 bases short, with 13 bases between.

This clonotype was observed a handful of times. The rearrangement uses TRBV30 and TRBJ2-4, with 7 bases identical to TRBD1. The CDR3 consists of 14 residues. V dropped 4 bases and J dropped 1; count of bases not matched to a gene: 4. CDR1 is GTSNPN and CDR2 is SVGIG in the germline V gene (reference sequence). The CDR3, as DNA: TGTGCCTGGACGACAGGGCCGGCCAAAAACATTCAGTACTTC. Amino acid sequence: CAWTTGPAKNIQYF. The entire variable domain, with the rest obtained from reference TRBV30 and TRBJ2-4, is as follows: SQTIHQWPATLVQPVGSPLSLECTVEGTSNPNLYWYRQAAGRGLQLLFYSVGIGQISSEVPQNLSASRPQDRQFILSSKKLLLSDSGFYLCAWTTGPAKNIQYFGAGTRLSVL.

In its sample, this clonotype was seen a few times. The CDR3 protein is CASSLGRAPTVFPPRHEQYF. CDR3 coding DNA: TGTGCCAGCAGCTTAGGCCGGGCACCGACTGTCTTTCCACCTCGCCACGAGCAGTACTTC. This sequence joins TRBV7-8 and TRBJ2-7; D is unclear. The CDR3 extends over 20 amino acids. V lost 1 base to trimming and J lost 5 bases, with 30 bases between them. Per the germline V gene, CDR1 is SGHVS and CDR2 is FQNEAQ.

This chain uses TRBV7-8 with TRBJ1-1; 8 bases line up with TRBD1. Germline trimming cut 7 bases from V and 4 bases from J; bases unmatched to any gene: 8. This CDR3 contains 14 residues. Germline V gives CDR1 SGHVS, CDR2 FQNEAQ. In DNA, the CDR3 is TGTGCCAGCATGGACAGGGCGTTGGGCACTGAAGCTTTCTTT. It is translated as CASMDRALGTEAFF.